This T cell receptor (beta chain) was found in a study of cytomegalovirus exposure and HLA in healthy donors. Study results and caveats: One cluster of highly shared sequence variants probably arose as a sequencing artifact.

On this clone: Antigen: not known.

The primer mix had 60 Vbeta and 13 Jbeta primers. Assay: immunoSEQ multiplex PCR; the TCRdb copy retains only in-frame clones and omits some. The sample yields 150,000 to 200,000 clones, 70% to 90% seen once. This TCR derives from a woman in her thirties in good health and CMV-seronegative. The sample consisted of PBMCs.

DNA for the CDR3: TGTGCCAGCAGCTTAGTGGGAGCGTACAATGAGCAGTTCTTC. Encoded protein: CASSLVGAYNEQFF. V gene TRBV11-2 combines with J gene TRBJ2-1; the D gene is possibly TRBD2 (5 bases). The length of the CDR3 is 14 residues. CDR1 SGHAT and CDR2 FQNNGV come from the germline V gene. V was shortened by 1 base and J by 4 bases, with 8 bases between the two germline ends.